Listed below are T cell receptor beta chains from one sample, sequenced in a study of T cell responses to AZD1222 COVID-19 vaccine. Profiled with immunoSEQ multiplex PCR; TCRdb holds only in-frame clones, not every one. The sample yields about 130,000 clones, around nine tenths seen once. The material was peripheral blood, obtained on day 0 of AZD1222 vaccination. These receptors came from an adult in good health. CDR3s include the opening cysteine and the closing phenylalanine or tryptophan. Fields, in order: J gene, V gene, clone size, D gene, CDR3 DNA, CDR3 protein. The D gene is left open where the match is weak. Only some rows state a clone size, as once, few, many or a class for expanded clones.

j_gene: TRBJ1-3; v_gene: TRBV5-4; abundance: NA; d_gene: NA; CDR3nt: TGTGCCAGCAGCTTGTCCCCCTTTGATCACGATGGAAACACCATATATTTT; CDR3aa: CASSLSPFDHDGNTIYF
j_gene: TRBJ2-7; v_gene: TRBV2; abundance: NA; d_gene: NA; CDR3nt: TGTGCCAGCAGTTGGACCTCCTACGAGCAGTACTTC; CDR3aa: CASSWTSYEQYF
j_gene: TRBJ2-7; v_gene: TRBV28; abundance: NA; d_gene: NA; CDR3nt: TGTGCCAGCAGTTTCCCCAGGGATGGCGAGCAGTACTTC; CDR3aa: CASSFPRDGEQYF
j_gene: TRBJ2-3; v_gene: TRBV7-8; abundance: NA; d_gene: NA; CDR3nt: TGTGCCAGCAGCTTATTAAGGGAAGATACGCAGTATTTT; CDR3aa: CASSLLREDTQYF
j_gene: TRBJ1-2; v_gene: TRBV4-2; abundance: NA; d_gene: NA; CDR3nt: TGTGCCAGCAGCCCGGACCGGGTCTCGGACTATGGCTACACCTTC; CDR3aa: CASSPDRVSDYGYTF
j_gene: TRBJ2-5; v_gene: TRBV6-1; abundance: NA; d_gene: TRBD2; CDR3nt: TGTGCCAGCAGTGAAACTAGCGGGGCGTACCAAGAGACCCAGTACTTC; CDR3aa: CASSETSGAYQETQYF
j_gene: TRBJ1-1; v_gene: TRBV5-1; abundance: NA; d_gene: NA; CDR3nt: TGCGCCAGCAGCTTTCTCGGGCAGGGGAACACTGAAGCTTTCTTT; CDR3aa: CASSFLGQGNTEAFF
j_gene: TRBJ2-7; v_gene: TRBV27; abundance: medium-sized; d_gene: NA; CDR3nt: TGTGCCAGCAGTTTATTGAGGGACGATTCCTACGAGCAGTACTTC; CDR3aa: CASSLLRDDSYEQYF
j_gene: TRBJ1-2; v_gene: TRBV18; abundance: NA; d_gene: TRBD1; CDR3nt: TGTGCCAGCTCCCCAACCCCCGACAGGGATGGCTACACCTTC; CDR3aa: CASSPTPDRDGYTF
j_gene: TRBJ1-5; v_gene: TRBV12-5; abundance: NA; d_gene: NA; CDR3nt: TGTGCTAGTGGTATCGATAGCAATCAGCCCCAGCATTTT; CDR3aa: CASGIDSNQPQHF
j_gene: TRBJ1-5; v_gene: TRBV7-9; abundance: NA; d_gene: NA; CDR3nt: TGTGCCAGCAGCCAAGAGGGGCTTCAGCCCCAGCATTTT; CDR3aa: CASSQEGLQPQHF
j_gene: TRBJ2-7; v_gene: TRBV7-9; abundance: NA; d_gene: NA; CDR3nt: TGTGCCAGCACCCTTTCTAACGAGCAGTACTTC; CDR3aa: CASTLSNEQYF
j_gene: TRBJ2-2; v_gene: TRBV7-3; abundance: once; d_gene: NA; CDR3nt: TGTGCCAGCAGCTTAATTGCAACCGGGGAGCTGTTTTTT; CDR3aa: CASSLIATGELFF
j_gene: TRBJ1-1; v_gene: TRBV15; abundance: NA; d_gene: NA; CDR3nt: TGTGCCACCAGCAGGGGCAGAGGGGGGCCGAGGGGCACTGAAGCTTTCTTT; CDR3aa: CATSRGRGGPRGTEAFF
j_gene: TRBJ1-5; v_gene: TRBV12-3/TRBV12-4; abundance: NA; d_gene: NA; CDR3nt: TGTGCCAGCAGGGGCCAGGGGAGACAGCCCCAGCATTTT; CDR3aa: CASRGQGRQPQHF
j_gene: TRBJ1-5; v_gene: TRBV18; abundance: few; d_gene: NA; CDR3nt: TGTGCCAGCTCACCTTGGGGGGACAATCAGCCCCAGCATTTT; CDR3aa: CASSPWGDNQPQHF